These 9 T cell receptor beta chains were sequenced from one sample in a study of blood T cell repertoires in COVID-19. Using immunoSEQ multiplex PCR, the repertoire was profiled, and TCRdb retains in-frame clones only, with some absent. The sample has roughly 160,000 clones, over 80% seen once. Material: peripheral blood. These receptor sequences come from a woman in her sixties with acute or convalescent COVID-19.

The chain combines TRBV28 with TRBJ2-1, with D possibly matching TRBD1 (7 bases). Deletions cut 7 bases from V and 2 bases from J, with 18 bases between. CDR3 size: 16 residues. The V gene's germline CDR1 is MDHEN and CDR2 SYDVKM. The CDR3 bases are TGTGCCAGCAACAGGGGTGCGGGGTGGGCCTACAATGAGCAGTTCTTC. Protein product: CASNRGAGWAYNEQFF.

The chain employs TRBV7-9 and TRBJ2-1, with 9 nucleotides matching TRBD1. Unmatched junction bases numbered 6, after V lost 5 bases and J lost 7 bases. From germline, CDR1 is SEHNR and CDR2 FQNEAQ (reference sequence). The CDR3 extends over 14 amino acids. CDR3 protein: CASSPRDRVNEQFF. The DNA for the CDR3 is TGTGCCAGCAGCCCCCGGGACAGGGTTAATGAGCAGTTCTTC.

The CDR3: CASSPIGEGRGGHTGELFF. In DNA form, the CDR3 reads TGTGCCAGCAGCCCGATAGGGGAAGGTCGCGGGGGGCACACCGGGGAGCTGTTTTTT. J is TRBJ2-2 and V is TRBV4-2; 8 bases line up with TRBD2. The length of the CDR3 is 19 residues. Germline V gene lookup returns CDR1 LGHNA and CDR2 YNFKEQ. Trimming cost V 4 bases and J 3 bases; bases outside gene matches: 16.

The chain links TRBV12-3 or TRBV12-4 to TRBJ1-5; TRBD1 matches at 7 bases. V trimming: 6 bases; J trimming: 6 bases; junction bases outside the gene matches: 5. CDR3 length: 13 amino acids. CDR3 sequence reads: CASSLTGFQPQHF. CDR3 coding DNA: TGTGCCAGCAGCCTGACAGGGTTTCAGCCCCAGCATTTT.

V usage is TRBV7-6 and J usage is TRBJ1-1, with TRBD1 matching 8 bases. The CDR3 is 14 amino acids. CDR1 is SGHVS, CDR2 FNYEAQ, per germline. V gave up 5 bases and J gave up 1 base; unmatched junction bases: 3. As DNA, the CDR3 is TGTGCCAGCAGCATCGGGACAGGGAACACTGAAGCTTTCTTT. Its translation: CASSIGTGNTEAFF.

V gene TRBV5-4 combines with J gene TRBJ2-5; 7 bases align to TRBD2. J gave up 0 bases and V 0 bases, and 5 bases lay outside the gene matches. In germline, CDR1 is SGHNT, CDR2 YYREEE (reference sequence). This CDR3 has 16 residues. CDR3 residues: CASSLGGLGYQETQYF. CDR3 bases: TGTGCCAGCAGCTTGGGTGGACTAGGGTACCAAGAGACCCAGTACTTC.

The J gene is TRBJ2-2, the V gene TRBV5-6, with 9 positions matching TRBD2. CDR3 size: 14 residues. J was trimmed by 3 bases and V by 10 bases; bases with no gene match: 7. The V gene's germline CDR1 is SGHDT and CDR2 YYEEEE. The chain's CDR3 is CASLLAGDTGELFF. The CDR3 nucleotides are TGTGCCTCCCTATTAGCGGGGGACACCGGGGAGCTGTTTTTT. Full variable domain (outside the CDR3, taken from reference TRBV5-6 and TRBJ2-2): DAGVTQSPTHLIKTRGQQVTLRCSPKSGHDTVSWYQQALGQGPQFIFQYYEEEERQRGNFPDRFSGHQFPNYSSELNVNALLLGDSALYLCASLLAGDTGELFFGEGSRLTVL.

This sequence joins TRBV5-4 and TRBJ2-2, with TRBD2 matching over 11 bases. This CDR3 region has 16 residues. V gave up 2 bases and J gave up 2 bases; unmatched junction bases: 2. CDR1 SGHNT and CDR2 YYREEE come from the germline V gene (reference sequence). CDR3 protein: CASSFGTSGNTGELFF. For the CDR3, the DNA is TGTGCCAGCAGCTTCGGGACTAGCGGAAACACCGGGGAGCTGTTTTTT. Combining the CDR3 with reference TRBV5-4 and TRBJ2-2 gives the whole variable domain ETGVTQSPTHLIKTRGQQVTLRCSSQSGHNTVSWYQQALGQGPQFIFQYYREEENGRGNFPPRFSGLQFPNYSSELNVNALELDDSALYLCASSFGTSGNTGELFFGEGSRLTVL.

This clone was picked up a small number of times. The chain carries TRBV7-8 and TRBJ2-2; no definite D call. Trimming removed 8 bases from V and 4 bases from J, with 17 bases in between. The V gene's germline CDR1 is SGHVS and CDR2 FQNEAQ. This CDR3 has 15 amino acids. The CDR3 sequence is CASHTTLWSTGELFF. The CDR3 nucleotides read TGTGCCAGCCATACTACCCTTTGGTCCACCGGGGAGCTGTTTTTT. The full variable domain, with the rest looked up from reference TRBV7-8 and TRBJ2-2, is GAGVSQSPRYKVAKRGQDVALRCDPISGHVSLFWYQQALGQGPEFLTYFQNEAQLDKSGLPSDRFFAERPEGSVSTLKIQRTQQEDSAVYLCASHTTLWSTGELFFGEGSRLTVL.